Below, 10 T cell receptor beta chains from the same sample are listed, as sequenced in a study of cytomegalovirus exposure and HLA in healthy donors. With 60 Vbeta and 13 Jbeta primers, the PCR was carried out. Produced via immunoSEQ multiplex PCR; TCRdb's table is partial and in-frame only. The sample consists of about 140,000 clones, 76% of them appearing once. Input material: PBMCs. Source of these receptors: a man between 40 and 49 years old in good health and CMV-seronegative.

This clone was detected once. This chain joins TRBV7-2 and TRBJ2-2; 8 bases are a match to TRBD1. Germline V gene sequence: CDR1 SGHTA, CDR2 FQGNSA. This CDR3 region has 15 residues. The V gene end was trimmed by 3 bases and the J gene end by 2 bases; junction bases not matched to a gene: 2. In nucleotides, the CDR3 is TGTGCCAGCAGCTTTCAGGGGGCCAACACCGGGGAGCTGTTTTTT. It is translated as CASSFQGANTGELFF.

The chain recombines TRBV19 with TRBJ1-5, with D perhaps matching TRBD1 (6 bases). V was shortened by 6 bases and J by 8 bases, with 23 bases between the two germline ends. CDR1 and CDR2 (germline): LNHDA, SQIVND (reference sequence). The CDR3 extends over 16 amino acids. Here the CDR3 DNA reads TGTGCCAGTAGCGTACTCTACTCAGGGGCTAAGAAGCCCCAGCATTTT. This encodes CASSVLYSGAKKPQHF.

This sequence joins TRBV25-1 and TRBJ2-1; 8 bases are shared with TRBD2. CDR3 length: 13 residues. Germline-derived CDR1 and CDR2 are MGHDK and SYGVNS. The V segment lost 9 bases and the J segment 2 bases; nucleotides outside the gene matches: 3. CDR3 bases: TGTGCCAGTATAGCGGGGACCTACAATGAGCAGTTCTTC. Its translation is CASIAGTYNEQFF.

The CDR3 loop reads CASSPAKDTPYEQYF. CDR3 bases: TGTGCCAGCAGCCCTGCAAAGGACACCCCCTACGAGCAGTACTTC. V gene TRBV7-9 combines with J gene TRBJ2-7, with a weak D call TRBD1 (5 bases). This CDR3 has 15 amino acids. Deletions cut 5 bases from V and 2 bases from J, with 16 bases between. Germline CDR1 reads SEHNR; CDR2 reads FQNEAQ (reference sequence). Full variable domain (missing parts from reference TRBV7-9 and TRBJ2-7): DTGVSQNPRHKITKRGQNVTFRCDPISEHNRLYWYRQTLGQGPEFLTYFQNEAQLEKSRLLSDRFSAERPKGSFSTLEIQRTEQGDSAMYLCASSPAKDTPYEQYFGPGTRLTVT.

V gene TRBV6-5 combines with J gene TRBJ2-7, with TRBD1 matching over 10 bases. V shed 6 bases, J shed 5 bases, and the junction held 7 bases outside the gene matches. The CDR3 spans 14 residues. Germline V lookup: CDR1 MNHEY, CDR2 SVGAGI. CDR3 bases: TGTGCCAGCAGGTCCGGGACAGGGGTTGACGAGCAGTACTTC. It yields the protein CASRSGTGVDEQYF.

This rearrangement joins TRBV7-8 to TRBJ2-3; a possible D gene is TRBD2 (8 bases). Germline values: CDR1 SGHVS, CDR2 FQNEAQ. V dropped 0 bases and J dropped 0 bases, with 16 bases sitting between them. The CDR3 is made up of 18 amino acids. CDR3 residues: CASSLAGQRGRSTDTQYF. The CDR3 DNA sequence: TGTGCCAGCAGCTTAGCGGGACAGCGGGGGAGAAGCACAGATACGCAGTATTTT.

This chain links TRBV7-9 with TRBJ1-5; possibly TRBD1 for D (5 bases). Trimming removed 5 bases from V and 4 bases from J, with 12 bases in between. The CDR3 extends over 14 amino acids. Germline CDR1 is SEHNR and CDR2 is FQNEAQ (reference sequence). As DNA, the CDR3 is TGTGCCAGCAGCCAAACAGACAGTAATCAGCCCCAGCATTTT. It specifies CASSQTDSNQPQHF.

The chain carries TRBV6-1 and TRBJ1-4; 7 bases agree with TRBD1. The germline gives CDR1 MNHNS, CDR2 SASEGT. The V and J ends lost 6 bases and 6 bases, in that order; junction bases with no gene match: 4. The CDR3 covers 13 residues. CDR3 region: CASRRQGDEKLFF. CDR3 bases: TGTGCCAGCAGGAGACAGGGTGATGAAAAACTGTTTTTT.

J is TRBJ1-1 and V is TRBV28, with a tentative D call TRBD1 (5 bases). CDR1 MDHEN and CDR2 SYDVKM come from the germline V gene. The length of the CDR3 is 13 residues. Trimming left V 3 bases short and J 3 bases short, with 8 bases between. CDR3: CASSFRVDTEAFF. The CDR3 DNA reads TGTGCCAGCAGTTTCAGGGTGGACACTGAAGCTTTCTTT.

The J gene is TRBJ2-3, the V gene TRBV18, with D hard to call. The CDR3 extends over 15 amino acids. The V end lost 2 bases, the J end lost 0 bases, and 9 bases lay between the germline ends. Germline values: CDR1 KGHSH, CDR2 LQKENI. CDR3 DNA sequence: TGTGCCAGCTCACCAAACAGAGACAGCACAGATACGCAGTATTTT. It translates to CASSPNRDSTDTQYF. The full variable domain, rest sourced from reference TRBV18 and TRBJ2-3, is NAGVMQNPRHLVRRRGQEARLRCSPMKGHSHVYWYRQLPEEGLKFMVYLQKENIIDESGMPKERFSAEFPKEGPSILRIQQVVRGDSAAYFCASSPNRDSTDTQYFGPGTRLTVL.